This passage covers 22 T cell receptor beta chains from one sample sequenced in a study. Using its own MiXCR run on the 5' RACE reads, TCRdb lists one record per CDR3 protein. The table lists some 8,000 distinct CDR3 sequences, 52% of them singletons. The sequenced material came from memory CD4+ T cells sorted from a lymph node. Regarding subset: memory CD4+ T cells, CD4+CD45RO+CD25-. All receptors come from a female donor with breast cancer.

The V gene is TRBV28, the J gene TRBJ2-1; TRBD2 matches 10 bases. Unmatched junction bases numbered 8, after V lost 4 bases and J lost 5 bases. The CDR3 extends over 16 amino acids. Per germline, CDR1 MDHEN and CDR2 SYDVKM. CDR3 loop: CASSSPSGGDDNEQFF. The CDR3 DNA reads TGTGCCAGCAGTTCCCCCAGCGGGGGGGACGACAATGAGCAGTTCTTC. The full variable domain, completed using reference TRBV28 and TRBJ2-1, is DVKVTQSSRYLVKRTGEKVFLECVQDMDHENMFWYRQDPGLGLRLIYFSYDVKMKEKGDIPEGYSVSREKKERFSLILESASTNQTSMYLCASSSPSGGDDNEQFFGPGTRLTVL.

The sample holds a few counts of this clonotype. The V gene is TRBV6-2 or TRBV6-3, the J gene TRBJ2-5; TRBD2 might be the D (6 bases). CDR1 and CDR2 from the germline V gene are MNHEY and SVGEGT. The CDR3 sequence is 13 residues long. The V end lost 6 bases, the J end lost 5 bases, and 13 bases lay between the germline ends. CDR3 nucleotide sequence: TGTGCCAGCAGGCGGGCGGGGCAGGAGACCCAGTACTTC. Its translation: CASRRAGQETQYF.

Remarks on this clonotype: Since a much larger clone is just one base distant, this may be a read error. Lacking the conserved final phenylalanine or tryptophan, this CDR3 likely reflects a read error. J is TRBJ2-3 and V is TRBV12-3 or TRBV12-4, with TRBD2 matching over 7 bases. The J segment lost 6 bases and the V segment lost 7 bases, leaving 7 bases of the junction unmatched. CDR3 size: 13 residues. The CDR3 here is CASTPGGGDTQYS. The CDR3 coding sequence is TGTGCCAGCACCCCGGGAGGCGGCGATACGCAGTATTCT.

As concerns this clonotype: A read error may account for a junction end that differs from germline. The chain carries TRBV7-2 and TRBJ1-5; 11 bases fit TRBD1. The CDR3 length is 15 residues. CDR1 is SGHTA and CDR2 is FQGNSA in the germline V gene. Here the CDR3 DNA reads TGCGCCAGCAGCCAGAGGACAGGGGGCGATCAGCCCCAGCATTTT. It yields the protein CASSQRTGGDQPQHF.

This clonotype was seen a single time. The V call is TRBV7-9, the J call TRBJ2-2; D is possibly TRBD1 (6 bases). V lost 6 bases to trimming and J lost 1 base, with 15 bases between them. CDR3 length: 16 residues. The germline gives CDR1 SEHNR, CDR2 FQNEAQ (reference sequence). CDR3 DNA: TGTGCCAGCAGGAATAGTGTGGGACAGAACACCGGGGAGCTGTTTTTT. Its protein is CASRNSVGQNTGELFF. Full variable domain (outside the CDR3, taken from reference TRBV7-9 and TRBJ2-2): DTGVSQNPRHKITKRGQNVTFRCDPISEHNRLYWYRQTLGQGPEFLTYFQNEAQLEKSRLLSDRFSAERPKGSFSTLEIQRTEQGDSAMYLCASRNSVGQNTGELFFGEGSRLTVL.

To note about this clonotype: At one end, the junction sequence differs from germline, possibly due to a read error. This chain links TRBV7-7 with TRBJ2-7, with 8 nucleotides matching TRBD1. The CDR3 runs 14 residues. Looked up from germline, CDR1 is SSHAT and CDR2 is FNYEAQ (reference sequence). CDR3 in amino acids: CASSLSQGADEQYF. The CDR3 DNA follows: TGTGCTAGCAGCTTATCCCAGGGGGCGGACGAGCAGTACTTC.

This chain uses TRBV5-4 with TRBJ2-4; D is ambiguous. CDR1 is SGHNT, CDR2 YYREEE, per germline (reference sequence). The length of the CDR3 is 15 residues. Trimming pared 4 bases from V and 0 bases from J, leaving 11 bases between. In DNA, the CDR3 is TGTGCCAGCAGCCTCGGACCGCTAGCCAAAAACATTCAGTACTTC. Its translation is CASSLGPLAKNIQYF.

Only a few counts were recorded for this clonotype. The V call is TRBV7-2, the J call TRBJ1-2; weak D call: TRBD1 (6 bases). V was cut by 5 bases and J by 4 bases, with 20 bases left in between. CDR3 length: 16 residues. Germline CDR1 is SGHTA and CDR2 is FQGNSA. The CDR3 spells CASSPPGGRGIYGYTF. The CDR3 DNA sequence: TGTGCCAGCAGCCCCCCCGGGGGCCGGGGTATCTATGGCTACACCTTC. Full variable domain (missing parts from reference TRBV7-2 and TRBJ1-2): GAGVSQSPSNKVTEKGKDVELRCDPISGHTALYWYRQSLGQGLEFLIYFQGNSAPDKSGLPSDRFSAERTGGSVSTLTIQRTQQEDSAVYLCASSPPGGRGIYGYTFGSGTRLTVV.

This chain uses TRBV5-5 with TRBJ2-6; D is unresolved. The CDR3 is 18 amino acids. Trimming cost V 0 bases and J 0 bases, with 13 bases left between them. The germline CDR1 and CDR2 sequences are SGHKS and YYEKEE (reference sequence). The CDR3 sequence: CASSLASLMGSGANVLTF. The CDR3 nucleotides are TGTGCCAGCAGCTTGGCGTCTCTCATGGGCTCTGGGGCCAACGTCCTGACTTTC.

In this sample, this clonotype turned up a few times. This sequence joins TRBV5-1 and TRBJ2-7, with D possibly being TRBD2 (7 bases). V lost 4 bases, J lost 5 bases, and 22 bases lay in between. Germline V gives CDR1 SGHRS, CDR2 YFSETQ. The CDR3 totals 16 residues. The CDR3 loop reads CASSISRRGGLDEQYF. CDR3 DNA sequence: TGCGCCAGCAGCATCTCACGTAGGGGGGGGCTGGACGAGCAGTACTTC.

Notes on this clonotype: At one of its ends the junction is not consistent with the germline gene, which may arise from a read error. The genes are TRBV29-1 and TRBJ2-1, with a tentative D call TRBD2 (6 bases). The germline V gene encodes CDR1 SQVTM and CDR2 ANQGSEA. The CDR3 contains 13 residues. The CDR3 is CSVEGTSYNKQFF. CDR3 sequence (DNA): TGCAGCGTTGAGGGGACTTCCTACAATAAGCAGTTCTTC.

This chain uses TRBV11-2 with TRBJ1-1; TRBD1 might be the D (5 bases). This CDR3 contains 16 residues. Trimming left V 5 bases short and J 5 bases short, with 21 bases between. Germline V gives CDR1 SGHAT, CDR2 FQNNGV. CDR3 sequence: CASSPQRWAGKTEAFF. The CDR3, as DNA: TGTGCCAGCAGCCCCCAGAGGTGGGCAGGGAAGACTGAAGCTTTCTTT.

CDR3 sequence (DNA): TGCAGTGCTGAGAAAAGGGGGGAGGGGAGGGAGCAGTACTTC. Protein product: CSAEKRGEGREQYF. The rearrangement links TRBV20-1 to TRBJ2-7, with a weak D call TRBD2 (7 bases). The CDR3 extends over 14 amino acids. Germline-derived CDR1 and CDR2 are DFQATT and SNEGSKA (reference sequence). Trimming left V 5 bases short and J 7 bases short, with 21 bases between.

This rearrangement joins TRBV6-6 to TRBJ1-4; 7 bases are a match to TRBD1. CDR1 and CDR2 (germline): MNHNY, SVGAGI (reference sequence). This CDR3 is built from 15 residues. The ends lost 5 bases at V and 4 bases at J; junction bases unmatched: 7. Here the CDR3 reads CASSLGGPSNEKLFF. CDR3 DNA sequence: TGTGCCAGCAGTCTAGGGGGCCCGAGTAATGAAAAACTGTTTTTT.

V usage is TRBV4-2 and J usage is TRBJ1-1; D is perhaps TRBD1 (6 bases). The CDR3 covers 14 residues. Trimming removed 0 bases from V and 5 bases from J, with 10 bases in between. CDR1 and CDR2 from the germline V gene are LGHNA and YNFKEQ. The DNA for the CDR3 is TGTGCCAGCAGCCAAGAAGCAAGGGGGACTGAAGCTTTCTTT. Translating gives CASSQEARGTEAFF.

The gene calls are TRBV11-2 and TRBJ1-5; no firm D call. The CDR3 totals 13 residues. Between the trimmed V and J ends, which lost 2 bases and 4 bases, there was a span of 6 bases. Germline V lookup: CDR1 SGHAT, CDR2 FQNNGV. CDR3 bases: TGTGCCAGCAGCTTATACCCTAATCAGCCCCAGCATTTT. Translation: CASSLYPNQPQHF. The whole variable domain, remainder taken from reference TRBV11-2 and TRBJ1-5, is EAGVAQSPRYKIIEKRQSVAFWCNPISGHATLYWYQQILGQGPKLLIQFQNNGVVDDSQLPKDRFSAERLKGVDSTLKIQPAKLEDSAVYLCASSLYPNQPQHFGDGTRLSIL.

Concerning this clonotype: At one of its ends the junction is not consistent with the germline gene, which may arise from a read error. The chain combines TRBV7-9 with TRBJ2-5; D may be TRBD2 (6 bases). This CDR3 region has 11 residues. Germline V gene sequence: CDR1 SEHNR, CDR2 FQNEAQ (reference sequence). In DNA, the CDR3 is TGTGCCAGCATCTCCGCGGGGCCGGCAATCTTC. This gives the protein CASISAGPAIF.

CDR3 sequence reads: CSVEDPQGTYEQYF. The CDR3 DNA reads as TGCAGCGTTGAAGACCCCCAGGGAACCTACGAGCAGTACTTC. J is TRBJ2-7 and V is TRBV29-1; maybe TRBD1 (5 bases). V lost 0 bases and J 2 bases, leaving 11 bases between the germline ends. This CDR3 region has 14 residues. Germline CDR1 reads SQVTM; CDR2 reads ANQGSEA.

The chain links TRBV29-1 to TRBJ2-7; 10 nucleotides match TRBD1. The CDR3 spans 12 residues. Germline V CDR1 and CDR2: SQVTM, ANQGSEA. The V and J ends lost 4 bases and 9 bases, in that order; junction bases with no gene match: 6. The CDR3 bases are TGCAGCGTTGTACGGGACAGGGGAGGGCAGTACTTC. The encoded protein is CSVVRDRGGQYF.

Only a few counts were recorded for this clonotype. The rearrangement uses TRBV28 and TRBJ1-6; D gene unclear. Germline V CDR1 and CDR2: MDHEN, SYDVKM. V was cut by 8 bases and J by 10 bases, with 15 bases left in between. This CDR3 spans 13 amino acids. The CDR3 nucleotides read TGTGCCAGCGGGGAGAGCTCACGATCACCCCTCCACTTT. Translation gives CASGESSRSPLHF.

The V gene is TRBV6-5, the J gene TRBJ2-1; either TRBD1 or TRBD2 may supply D (5 bases each). Trimming pared 6 bases from V and 15 bases from J, leaving 15 bases between. Germline-derived CDR1 and CDR2 are MNHEY and SVGAGI. The CDR3 runs 11 residues. The CDR3 here is CASSDGDLWFF. CDR3 bases: TGTGCCAGCAGCGACGGGGACCTCTGGTTCTTC.

This clonotype has more than one count but fewer than ten. The chain has TRBV20-1 and TRBJ1-1, with 7 nucleotides matching TRBD1. V trimming: 2 bases; J trimming: 2 bases; junction bases outside the gene matches: 5. The CDR3 is 14 amino acids. Germline loops: CDR1 DFQATT, CDR2 SNEGSKA (reference sequence). The CDR3 region has the DNA TGCAGTGCTAGAAGAGGGGGCGGAAACACTGAAGCTTTCTTT. Translated, it gives CSARRGGGNTEAFF.